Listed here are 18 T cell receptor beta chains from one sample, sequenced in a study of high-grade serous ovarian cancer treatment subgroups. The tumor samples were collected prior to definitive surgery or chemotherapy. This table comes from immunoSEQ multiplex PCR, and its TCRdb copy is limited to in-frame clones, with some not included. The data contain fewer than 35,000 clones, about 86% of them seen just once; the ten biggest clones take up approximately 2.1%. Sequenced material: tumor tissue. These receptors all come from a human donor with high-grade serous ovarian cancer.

The CDR3 is CASSDVGVNEQFF. The CDR3 region has the DNA TGCGCCAGCAGTGACGTAGGGGTCAATGAGCAGTTCTTC. This chain joins TRBV10-1 and TRBJ2-1; the D gene is possibly TRBD1 (5 bases). Germline V gene data show CDR1 as WNHNN and CDR2 as SYGVQD (reference sequence). The CDR3 consists of 13 residues. Between the trimmed V and J ends, which lost 3 bases and 6 bases, there was a span of 9 bases.

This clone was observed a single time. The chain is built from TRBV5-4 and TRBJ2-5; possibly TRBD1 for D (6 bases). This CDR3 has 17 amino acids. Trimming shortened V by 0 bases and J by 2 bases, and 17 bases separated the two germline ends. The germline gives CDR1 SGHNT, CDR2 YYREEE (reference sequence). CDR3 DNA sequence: TGTGCCAGCAGCTTGGGGGTTGGTGGGGGCGGACAAGAGACCCAGTACTTC. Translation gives CASSLGVGGGGQETQYF.

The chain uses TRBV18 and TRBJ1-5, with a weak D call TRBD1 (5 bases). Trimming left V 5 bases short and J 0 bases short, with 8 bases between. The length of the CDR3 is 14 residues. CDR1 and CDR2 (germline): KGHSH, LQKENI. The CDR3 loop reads CASSGDYSNQPQHF. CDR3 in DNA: TGTGCCAGCTCAGGGGACTATAGCAATCAGCCCCAGCATTTT.

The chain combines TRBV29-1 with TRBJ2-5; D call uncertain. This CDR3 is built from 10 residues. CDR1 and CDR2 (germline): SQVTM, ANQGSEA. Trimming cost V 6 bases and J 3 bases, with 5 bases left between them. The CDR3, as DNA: TGCAGCGTCTCGGAAGAGACCCAGTACTTC. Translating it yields CSVSEETQYF.

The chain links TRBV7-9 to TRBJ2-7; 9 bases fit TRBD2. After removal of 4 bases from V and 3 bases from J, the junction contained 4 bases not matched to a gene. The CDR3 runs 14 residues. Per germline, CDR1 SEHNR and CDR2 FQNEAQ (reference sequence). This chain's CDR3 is CASSSGSGSYEQYF. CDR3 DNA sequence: TGTGCCAGCAGCTCCGGTAGCGGGAGCTACGAGCAGTACTTC.

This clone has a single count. The CDR3 protein is CASSKVSSGRPSFSYEQYF. The CDR3 nucleotides read TGTGCCAGCAGCAAAGTCTCTAGCGGGAGGCCCAGTTTTTCCTACGAGCAGTACTTC. The chain combines TRBV21-1 with TRBJ2-7; the D call TRBD2 from the table was never checked on the DNA. TRBV21-1 is deemed a pseudogene. This CDR3 contains 19 residues.

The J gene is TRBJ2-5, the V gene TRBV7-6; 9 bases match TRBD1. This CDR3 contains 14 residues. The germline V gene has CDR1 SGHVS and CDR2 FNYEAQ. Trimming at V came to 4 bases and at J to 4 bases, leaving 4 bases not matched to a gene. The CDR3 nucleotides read TGTGCCAGCAGCTCAACAGGGGGCGCAGAGACCCAGTACTTC. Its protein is CASSSTGGAETQYF. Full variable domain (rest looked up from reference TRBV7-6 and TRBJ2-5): GAGVSQSPRYKVTKRGQDVALRCDPISGHVSLYWYRQALGQGPEFLTYFNYEAQQDKSGLPNDRFSAERPEGSISTLTIQRTEQRDSAMYRCASSSTGGAETQYFGPGTRLLVL.

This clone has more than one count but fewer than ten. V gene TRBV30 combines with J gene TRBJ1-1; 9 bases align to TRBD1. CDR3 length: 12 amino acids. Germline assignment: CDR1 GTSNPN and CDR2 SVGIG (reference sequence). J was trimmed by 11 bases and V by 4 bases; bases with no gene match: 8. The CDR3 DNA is TGTGCCTGGACCCCGGGACAGGGTATGGCTTTCTTT. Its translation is CAWTPGQGMAFF.

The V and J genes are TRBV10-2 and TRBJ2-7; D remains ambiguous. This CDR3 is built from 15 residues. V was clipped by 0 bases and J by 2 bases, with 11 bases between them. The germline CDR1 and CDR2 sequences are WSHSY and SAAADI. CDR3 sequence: CASSESSGLPYEQYF. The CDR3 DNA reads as TGCGCCAGCAGTGAGTCGTCAGGCCTACCCTACGAGCAGTACTTC.

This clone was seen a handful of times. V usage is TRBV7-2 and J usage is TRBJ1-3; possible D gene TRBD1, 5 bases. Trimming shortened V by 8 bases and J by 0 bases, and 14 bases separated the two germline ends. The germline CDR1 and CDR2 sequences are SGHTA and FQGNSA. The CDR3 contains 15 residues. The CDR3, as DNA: TGTGCCAGCGGGGTCAGGGCCATCTCTGGAAACACCATATATTTT. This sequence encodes CASGVRAISGNTIYF.

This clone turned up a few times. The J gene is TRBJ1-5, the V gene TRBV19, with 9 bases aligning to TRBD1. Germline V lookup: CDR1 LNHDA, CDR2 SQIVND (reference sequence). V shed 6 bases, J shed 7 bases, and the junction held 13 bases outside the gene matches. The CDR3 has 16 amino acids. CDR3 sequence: CASSHRDRVGFQPQHF. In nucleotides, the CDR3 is TGTGCCAGTAGCCACCGGGACAGGGTGGGATTCCAGCCCCAGCATTTT.

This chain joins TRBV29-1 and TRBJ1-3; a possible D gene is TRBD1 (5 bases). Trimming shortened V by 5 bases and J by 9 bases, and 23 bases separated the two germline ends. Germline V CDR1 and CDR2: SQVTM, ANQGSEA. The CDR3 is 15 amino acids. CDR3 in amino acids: CSVWGASGRESTIYF. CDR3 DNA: TGCAGCGTTTGGGGAGCATCAGGGAGGGAAAGCACCATATATTTT.

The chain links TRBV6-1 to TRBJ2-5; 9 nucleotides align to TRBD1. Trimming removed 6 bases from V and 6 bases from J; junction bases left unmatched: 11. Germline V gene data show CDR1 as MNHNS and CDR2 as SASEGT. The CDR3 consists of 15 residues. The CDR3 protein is CASRFTGGILQTQYF. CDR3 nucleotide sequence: TGTGCCAGCAGGTTCACAGGGGGCATTTTACAGACCCAGTACTTC.

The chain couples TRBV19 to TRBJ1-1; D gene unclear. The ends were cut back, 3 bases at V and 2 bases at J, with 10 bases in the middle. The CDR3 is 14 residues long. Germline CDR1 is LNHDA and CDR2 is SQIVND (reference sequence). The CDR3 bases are TGTGCCAGTAGTATCGCAGACTTCAACACTGAAGCTTTCTTT. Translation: CASSIADFNTEAFF.

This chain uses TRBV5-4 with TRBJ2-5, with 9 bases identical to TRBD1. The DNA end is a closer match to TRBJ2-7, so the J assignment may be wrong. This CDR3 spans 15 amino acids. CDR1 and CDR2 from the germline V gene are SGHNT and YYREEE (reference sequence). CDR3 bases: TGTGCCAGCAGCCCCTTCCCGGGACAGGGCTACGAGCAGTACTTC. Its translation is CASSPFPGQGYEQYF.

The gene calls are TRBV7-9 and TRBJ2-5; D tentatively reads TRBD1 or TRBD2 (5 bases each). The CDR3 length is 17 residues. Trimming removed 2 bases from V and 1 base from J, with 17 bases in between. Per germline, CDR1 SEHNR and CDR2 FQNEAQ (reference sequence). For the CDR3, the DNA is TGTGCCAGCAGCTTATTGCCGCGAGGGACCAGCCAAGAGACCCAGTACTTC. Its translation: CASSLLPRGTSQETQYF.

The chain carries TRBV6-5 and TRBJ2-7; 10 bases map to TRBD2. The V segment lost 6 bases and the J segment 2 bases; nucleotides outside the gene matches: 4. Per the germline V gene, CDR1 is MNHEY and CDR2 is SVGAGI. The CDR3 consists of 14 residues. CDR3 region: CASSSSGGTYEQYF. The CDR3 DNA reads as TGTGCCAGCAGCTCTAGCGGGGGAACCTACGAGCAGTACTTC.

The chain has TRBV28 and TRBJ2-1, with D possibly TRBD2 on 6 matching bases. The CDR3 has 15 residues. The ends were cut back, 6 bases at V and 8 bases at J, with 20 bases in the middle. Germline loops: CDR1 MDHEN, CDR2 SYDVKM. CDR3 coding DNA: TGTGCCAGCAGAGAGCGGGCCAGTGGTAATGATGAGCAGTTCTTC. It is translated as CASRERASGNDEQFF.